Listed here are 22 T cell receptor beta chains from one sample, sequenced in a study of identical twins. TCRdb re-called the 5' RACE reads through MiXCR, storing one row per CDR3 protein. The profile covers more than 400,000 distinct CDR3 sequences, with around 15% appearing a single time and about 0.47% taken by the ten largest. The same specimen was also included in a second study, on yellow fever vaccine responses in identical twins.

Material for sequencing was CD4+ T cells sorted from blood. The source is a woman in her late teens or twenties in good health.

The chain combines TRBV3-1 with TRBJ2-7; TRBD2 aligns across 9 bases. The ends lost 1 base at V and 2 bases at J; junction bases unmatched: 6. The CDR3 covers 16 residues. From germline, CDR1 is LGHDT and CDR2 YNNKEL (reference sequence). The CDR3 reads CASSQVVAGGAYEQYF. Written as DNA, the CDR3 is TGTGCCAGCAGCCAAGTGGTTGCGGGAGGGGCCTACGAGCAGTACTTC.

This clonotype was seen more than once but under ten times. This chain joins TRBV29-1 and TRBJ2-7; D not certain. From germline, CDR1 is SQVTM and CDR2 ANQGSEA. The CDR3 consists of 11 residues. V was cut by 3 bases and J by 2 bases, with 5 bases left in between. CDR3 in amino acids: CSVDLAYEQYV. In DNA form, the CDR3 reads TGCAGCGTTGACCTAGCCTACGAGCAGTACGTC.

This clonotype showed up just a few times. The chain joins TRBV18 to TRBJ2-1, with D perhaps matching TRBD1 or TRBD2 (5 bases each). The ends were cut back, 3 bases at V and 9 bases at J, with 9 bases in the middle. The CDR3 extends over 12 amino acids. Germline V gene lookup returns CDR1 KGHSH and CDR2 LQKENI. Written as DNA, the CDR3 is TGTGCCAGCTCACCGGGACGTAGTGAGCAGTTCTTC. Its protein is CASSPGRSEQFF.

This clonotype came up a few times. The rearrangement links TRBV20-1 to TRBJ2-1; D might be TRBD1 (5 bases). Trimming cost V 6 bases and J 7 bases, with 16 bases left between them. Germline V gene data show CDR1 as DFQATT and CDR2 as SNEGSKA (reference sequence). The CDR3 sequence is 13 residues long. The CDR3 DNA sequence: TGCAGTGCACATAATTGGGGCGGAAATGAGCAGTTCTTC. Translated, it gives CSAHNWGGNEQFF.

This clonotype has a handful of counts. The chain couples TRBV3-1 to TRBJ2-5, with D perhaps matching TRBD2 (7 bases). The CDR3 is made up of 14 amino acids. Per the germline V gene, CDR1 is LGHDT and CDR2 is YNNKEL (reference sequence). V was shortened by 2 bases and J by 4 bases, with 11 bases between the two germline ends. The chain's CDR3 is CASSQSGGRETQYF. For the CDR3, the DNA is TGTGCCAGCAGCCAATCGGGGGGCAGAGAGACCCAGTACTTC.

In DNA, the CDR3 is TGTGCCAGCAGCTTAACGGGGGCTAGCGGGAGGAGGGGGAATGAGCAGTTCTTC. Its protein is CASSLTGASGRRGNEQFF. The genes are TRBV7-3 and TRBJ2-1; 11 bases map to TRBD2. V lost 0 bases to trimming and J lost 7 bases; unmatched junction nucleotides: 11. The CDR3 has 18 residues. Germline lookup yields CDR1 SGHTA and CDR2 FQGTGA.

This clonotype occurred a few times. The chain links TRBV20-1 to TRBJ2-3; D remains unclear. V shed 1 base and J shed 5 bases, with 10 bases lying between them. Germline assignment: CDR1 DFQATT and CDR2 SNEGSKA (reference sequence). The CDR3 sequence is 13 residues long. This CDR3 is CSARVVRGDTQYF. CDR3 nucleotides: TGCAGTGCTAGAGTAGTGCGAGGAGATACGCAGTATTTT.

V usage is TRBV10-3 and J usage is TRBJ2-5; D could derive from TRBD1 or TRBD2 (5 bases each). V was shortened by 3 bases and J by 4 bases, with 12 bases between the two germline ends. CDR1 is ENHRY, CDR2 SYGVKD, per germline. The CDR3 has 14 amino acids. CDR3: CAISDGARVETQYF. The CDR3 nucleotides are TGTGCCATCAGTGACGGGGCGAGGGTAGAGACCCAGTACTTC.

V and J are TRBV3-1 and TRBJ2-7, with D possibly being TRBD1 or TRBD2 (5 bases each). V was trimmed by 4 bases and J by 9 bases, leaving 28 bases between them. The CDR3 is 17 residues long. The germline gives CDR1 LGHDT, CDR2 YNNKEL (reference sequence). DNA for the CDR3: TGTGCCAGCAGCCCACTACCGCCGGACACGCCCTTCGCGGGGCAGTACTTC. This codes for CASSPLPPDTPFAGQYF.

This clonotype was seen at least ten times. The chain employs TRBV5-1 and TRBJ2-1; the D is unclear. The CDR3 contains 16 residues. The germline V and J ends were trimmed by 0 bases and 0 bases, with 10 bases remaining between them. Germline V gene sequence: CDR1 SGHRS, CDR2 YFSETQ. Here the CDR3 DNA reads TGCGCCAGCAGCTTGGGTCAGAGGAGCTCCTACAATGAGCAGTTCTTC. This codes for CASSLGQRSSYNEQFF.

In DNA, the CDR3 is TGCAGTGCTAGAGGAGGACTAGCGTTCTACAATGAGCAGTTCTTC. Its protein product is CSARGGLAFYNEQFF. This rearrangement joins TRBV20-1 to TRBJ2-1; 9 nucleotides match TRBD2. V lost 1 base and J lost 3; bases outside the gene matches: 4. The CDR3 runs to 15 residues. Germline V CDR1 and CDR2: DFQATT, SNEGSKA (reference sequence).

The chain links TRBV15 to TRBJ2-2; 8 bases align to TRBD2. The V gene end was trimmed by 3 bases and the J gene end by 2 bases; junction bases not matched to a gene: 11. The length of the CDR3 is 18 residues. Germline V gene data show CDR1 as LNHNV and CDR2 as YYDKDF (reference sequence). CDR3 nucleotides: TGTGCCACCAGCAGCCACTACCCGGGACTAGACAACACCGGGGAGCTGTTTTTT. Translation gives CATSSHYPGLDNTGELFF.

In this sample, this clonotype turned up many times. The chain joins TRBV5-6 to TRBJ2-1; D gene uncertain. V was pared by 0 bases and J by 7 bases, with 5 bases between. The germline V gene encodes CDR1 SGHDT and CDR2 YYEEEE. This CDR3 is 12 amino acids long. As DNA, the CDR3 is TGTGCCAGCAGCTTGGATAGGAATGAGCAGTTCTTC. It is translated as CASSLDRNEQFF.

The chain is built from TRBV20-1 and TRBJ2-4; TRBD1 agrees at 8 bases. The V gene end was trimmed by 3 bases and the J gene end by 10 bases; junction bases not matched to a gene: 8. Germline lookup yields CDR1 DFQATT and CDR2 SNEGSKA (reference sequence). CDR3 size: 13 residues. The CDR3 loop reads CSARRDRSFIQYF. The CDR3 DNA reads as TGCAGTGCTAGGAGGGACAGGTCTTTTATTCAGTACTTC.

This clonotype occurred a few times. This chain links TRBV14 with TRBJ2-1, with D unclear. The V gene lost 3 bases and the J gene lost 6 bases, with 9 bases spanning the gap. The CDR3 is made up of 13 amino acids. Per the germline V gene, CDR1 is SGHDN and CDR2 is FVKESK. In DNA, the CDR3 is TGTGCCAGCAGCCAGTCACGCCTCAATGAGCAGTTCTTC. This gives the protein CASSQSRLNEQFF.

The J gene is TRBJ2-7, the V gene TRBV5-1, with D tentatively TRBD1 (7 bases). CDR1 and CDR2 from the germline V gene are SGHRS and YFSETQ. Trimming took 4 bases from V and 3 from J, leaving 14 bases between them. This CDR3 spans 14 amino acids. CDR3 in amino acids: CASSEDRRDYEQYF. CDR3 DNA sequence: TGCGCCAGCAGCGAGGACAGGAGGGACTACGAGCAGTACTTC.

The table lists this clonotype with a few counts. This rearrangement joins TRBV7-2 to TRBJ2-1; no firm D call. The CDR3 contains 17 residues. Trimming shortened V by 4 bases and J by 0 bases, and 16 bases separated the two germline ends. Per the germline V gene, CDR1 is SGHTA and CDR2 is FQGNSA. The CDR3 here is CASSSGLITSSYNEQFF. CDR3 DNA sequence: TGTGCCAGCAGCTCGGGCCTAATTACAAGCTCCTACAATGAGCAGTTCTTC.

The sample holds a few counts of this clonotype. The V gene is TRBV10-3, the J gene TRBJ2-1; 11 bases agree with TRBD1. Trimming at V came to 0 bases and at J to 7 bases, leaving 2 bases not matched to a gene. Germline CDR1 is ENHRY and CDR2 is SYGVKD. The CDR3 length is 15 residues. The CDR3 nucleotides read TGTGCCATCAGTGAGTCGGGGGACAGGGGGAATGAGCAGTTCTTC. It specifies CAISESGDRGNEQFF.

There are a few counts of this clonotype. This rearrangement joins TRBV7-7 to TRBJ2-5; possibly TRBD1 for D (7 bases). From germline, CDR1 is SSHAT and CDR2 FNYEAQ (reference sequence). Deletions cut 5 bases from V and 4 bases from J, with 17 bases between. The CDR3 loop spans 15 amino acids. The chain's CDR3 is CASSQRQGGGETQYF. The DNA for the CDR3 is TGTGCCAGCAGCCAACGACAGGGAGGAGGAGAGACCCAGTACTTC.

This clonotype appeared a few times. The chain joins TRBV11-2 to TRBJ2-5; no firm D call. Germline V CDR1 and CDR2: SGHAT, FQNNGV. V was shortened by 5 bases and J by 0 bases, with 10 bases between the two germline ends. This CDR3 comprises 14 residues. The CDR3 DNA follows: TGTGCCAGCAGCCCCGGGCCGTACCAAGAGACCCAGTACTTC. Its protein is CASSPGPYQETQYF.

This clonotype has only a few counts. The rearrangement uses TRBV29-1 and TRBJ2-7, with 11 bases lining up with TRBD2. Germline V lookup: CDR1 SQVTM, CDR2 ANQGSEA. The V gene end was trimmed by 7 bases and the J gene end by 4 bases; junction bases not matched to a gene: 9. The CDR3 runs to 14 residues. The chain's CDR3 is CSALLAGDSYEQYF. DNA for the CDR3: TGCAGCGCTTTACTAGCGGGGGACTCGTACGAGCAGTACTTC.

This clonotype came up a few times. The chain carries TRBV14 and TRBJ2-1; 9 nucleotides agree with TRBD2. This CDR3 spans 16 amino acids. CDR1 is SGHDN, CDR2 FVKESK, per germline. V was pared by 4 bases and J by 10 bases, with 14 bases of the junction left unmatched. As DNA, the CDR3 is TGTGCCAGCAGCCGTCTTATAGCGGGAGCAGGACAGGAGCAGTTCTTC. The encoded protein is CASSRLIAGAGQEQFF.